This TCR beta chain was identified in a study of Ad26.COV2.S vaccination and SARS-CoV-2 variants (dated by TCRdb to about 2021). Background for the entire study: The specificity and breadth of SARS-CoV-2-reactive T cell receptors after Ad26.COV2.S vaccination were assessed by TCRbeta repertoire sequencing. A total of 32 samples were included in the TCR-sequenced set, comprising around 19 Ad26.COV2.S vaccine recipients, 5 placebo recipients and 8 SARS-CoV-2 convalescent individuals.

Overall study results and their limits: Higher spike-specific TCR breadth was observed in Ad26.COV2.S recipients than in placebo recipients (P = 0.0014). Substantial breadth of spike-specific CD8+ and CD4+ T cell responses was reported after vaccination. Non-spike TCR breadth was comparable between vaccine and placebo recipients, consistent with the vaccine containing only spike. According to the authors, total T cell responses may have been underestimated by the TCR breadth and depth analyses.

Per the publication, the time point label means: individuals recovered from natural SARS-CoV-2 infection. The immunoSEQ Assay was the method used to sequence TCRbeta CDR3 regions. After extraction, genomic DNA underwent amplification by bias-controlled multiplex PCR, followed by high-throughput sequencing. The study's processing was this. Collapsing and filtering of sequences were performed to quantify the absolute abundance of each unique TCRbeta CDR3 region. Usable DNA was measured by amplifying reference genes present in all nucleated cells, and TCRbeta template counts were normalized to that usable DNA to estimate T cell fraction. Repertoire TCRs were annotated as SARS-CoV-2-specific when V gene, CDR3 amino acid sequence and J gene were exactly matched to a known reactive TCR set. The reference SARS-CoV-2 TCR set came from MIRA and was filtered for enrichment in COVID-19-positive ImmuneCODE repertoires, removing public or cross-reactive TCRs. Using the MIRA antigens, annotated TCRs were further analysed by specific ORF or by position within an ORF. Breadth was defined as the number of annotated unique rearrangements divided by the total number of unique productive rearrangements, and depth was defined as the summed frequency of the annotated unique rearrangements. TCR breadth was compared between groups using two-sided Wilcoxon rank-sum tests. TCRdb holds this immuneACCESS table with in-frame rearrangements only. Some clones are missing; in checked studies, unresolved V genes explain under half, and the rest has no known cause. V and J calls and clone size follow that table, whereas D and trimming were derived from the DNA. The sample has about 87,000 clones on record, 82% of them singletons. The ten largest make up 15% to 20% of the sample.

This clone appeared a single time. Its target antigen remains unknown. Per-base quality was not reported, and no clone a single base away is much larger than it. Measured from the cysteine to the phenylalanine, the CDR3 is 12 residues long. Kept here is only the CDR3 DNA, which spans 36 bases and is read in frame from base 1. The CDR1 and CDR2 encoded by the germline V gene are MDHEN and SYDVKM. Rearrangement joined TRBV28 to TRBJ2-7, with TRBD2 matching 9 junction bases. This specimen was peripheral blood, taken after recovery from COVID-19. The sequence was obtained from a human donor who had recovered from COVID-19. At the DNA level, the sequence is TGTGCTGTTAGCGGGAGCTTCTACGAGCAGTACTTC. Protein translation: CAVSGSFYEQYF.